The sequence of this TCR beta chain was determined in a study of cytomegalovirus exposure and HLA in healthy donors. Study results and caveats: Prediction of most subjects' HLA-A and HLA-B alleles by TCR beta sequences was reportedly accurate. HLA restriction was apparent for most CMV-associated TCR beta chains in a later analysis.

The PCR employed 60 Vbeta primers together with 13 Jbeta primers. Profiling relied on immunoSEQ multiplex PCR, and the TCRdb table lists in-frame clones only, not all of them. The repertoire has tens of thousands of clones, 60% to 80% of them found once; the top ten carry around 6.6%. Trimming took off 5 bases at V and 3 bases at J, with 16 bases between the two ends. The CDR3 is 15 residues long. CDR1 and CDR2 (germline): MNHEY, SMNVEV (reference sequence). Turning to this clone: Its antigen is unidentified.

Donors consisted of healthy bone marrow donors. The sample consisted of PBMCs. This receptor was obtained from a woman aged 25 to 39 in good health and CMV-seronegative. The chain has TRBV27 and TRBJ1-2; D perhaps matches TRBD1 (5 bases). For the CDR3, the DNA is TGTGCCAGCAGTGGGGGGGTTGGACACGACTATGGCTACACCTTC. It translates to CASSGGVGHDYGYTF.